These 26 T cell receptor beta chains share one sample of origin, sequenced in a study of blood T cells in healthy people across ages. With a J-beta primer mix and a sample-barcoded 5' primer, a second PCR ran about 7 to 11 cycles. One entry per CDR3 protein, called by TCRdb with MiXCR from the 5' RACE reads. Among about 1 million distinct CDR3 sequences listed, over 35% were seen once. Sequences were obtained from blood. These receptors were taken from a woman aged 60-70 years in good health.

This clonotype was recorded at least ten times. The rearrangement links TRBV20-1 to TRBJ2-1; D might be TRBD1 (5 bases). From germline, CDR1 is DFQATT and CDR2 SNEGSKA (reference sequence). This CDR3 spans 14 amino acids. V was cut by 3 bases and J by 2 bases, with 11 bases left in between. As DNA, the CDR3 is TGCAGTGCTAGGACCCCACAGGCCTACAATGAGCAGTTCTTC. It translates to CSARTPQAYNEQFF.

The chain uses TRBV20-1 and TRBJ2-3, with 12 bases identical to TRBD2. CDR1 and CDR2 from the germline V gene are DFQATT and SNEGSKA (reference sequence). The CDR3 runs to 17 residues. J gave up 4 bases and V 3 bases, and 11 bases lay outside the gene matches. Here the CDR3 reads CSARAWELAGGPDTQYF. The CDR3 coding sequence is TGCAGTGCTAGGGCTTGGGAACTAGCGGGAGGACCAGATACGCAGTATTTT.

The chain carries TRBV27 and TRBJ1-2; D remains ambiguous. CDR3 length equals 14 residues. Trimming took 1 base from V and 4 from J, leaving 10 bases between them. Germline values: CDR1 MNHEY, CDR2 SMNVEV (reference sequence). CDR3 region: CASSLLMGSYGYTF. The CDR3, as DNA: TGTGCCAGCAGTTTATTGATGGGAAGCTATGGCTACACCTTC.

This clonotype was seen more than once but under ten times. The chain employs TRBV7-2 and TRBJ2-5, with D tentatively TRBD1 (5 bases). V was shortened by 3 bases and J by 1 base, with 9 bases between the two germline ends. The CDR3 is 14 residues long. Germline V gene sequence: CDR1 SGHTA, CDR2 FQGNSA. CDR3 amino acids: CASSFRQIQETQYF. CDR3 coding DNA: TGTGCCAGCAGCTTTCGACAGATCCAAGAGACCCAGTACTTC.

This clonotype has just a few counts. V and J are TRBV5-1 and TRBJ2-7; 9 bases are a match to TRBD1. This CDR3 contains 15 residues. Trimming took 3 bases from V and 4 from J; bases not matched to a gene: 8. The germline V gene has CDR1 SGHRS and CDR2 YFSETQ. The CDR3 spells CASSSTGTGKYEQYF. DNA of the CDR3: TGCGCCAGCAGCTCAACCGGGACAGGGAAATACGAGCAGTACTTC.

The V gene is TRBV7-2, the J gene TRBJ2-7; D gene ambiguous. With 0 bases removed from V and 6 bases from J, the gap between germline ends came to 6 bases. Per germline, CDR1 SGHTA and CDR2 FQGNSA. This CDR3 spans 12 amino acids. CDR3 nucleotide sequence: TGTGCCAGCAGCTTAGCGAGCTCCGAGCAGTACTTC. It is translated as CASSLASSEQYF.

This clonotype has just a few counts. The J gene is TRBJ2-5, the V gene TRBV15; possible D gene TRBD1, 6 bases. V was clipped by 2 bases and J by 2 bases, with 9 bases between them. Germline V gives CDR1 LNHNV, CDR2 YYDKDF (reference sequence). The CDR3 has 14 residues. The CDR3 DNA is TGTGCCACCAGCAGATGGGACACGCAAGAGACCCAGTACTTC. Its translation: CATSRWDTQETQYF.

This chain's CDR3 is CASSLQWTGNTEAFF. CDR3 nucleotides: TGCGCCAGCAGCTTGCAGTGGACAGGGAACACTGAAGCTTTCTTT. The chain has TRBV5-1 and TRBJ1-1; 7 bases match TRBD1. Germline CDR1 SGHRS, CDR2 YFSETQ. The CDR3 has 15 amino acids. Trimming at V came to 1 base and at J to 1 base, leaving 4 bases not matched to a gene.

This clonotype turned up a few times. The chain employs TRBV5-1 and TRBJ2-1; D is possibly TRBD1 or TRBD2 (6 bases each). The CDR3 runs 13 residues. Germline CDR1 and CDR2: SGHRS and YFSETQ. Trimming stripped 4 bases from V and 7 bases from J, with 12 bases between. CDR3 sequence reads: CASSAEGGNEQFF. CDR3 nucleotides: TGCGCCAGCAGCGCGGAGGGGGGAAATGAGCAGTTCTTC.

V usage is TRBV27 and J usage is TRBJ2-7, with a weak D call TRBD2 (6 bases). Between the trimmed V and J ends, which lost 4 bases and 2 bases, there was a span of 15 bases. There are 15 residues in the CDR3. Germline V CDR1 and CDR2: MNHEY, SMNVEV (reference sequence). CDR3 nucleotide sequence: TGTGCCAGCAGTTACGGTCCGGGAGTCACCTACGAGCAGTACTTC. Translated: CASSYGPGVTYEQYF.

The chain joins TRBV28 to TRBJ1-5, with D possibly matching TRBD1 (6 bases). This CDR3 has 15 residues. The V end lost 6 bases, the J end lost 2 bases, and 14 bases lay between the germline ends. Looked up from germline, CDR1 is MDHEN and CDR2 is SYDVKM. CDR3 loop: CASREGGWGNQPQHF. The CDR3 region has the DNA TGTGCCAGCAGGGAGGGGGGTTGGGGCAATCAGCCCCAGCATTTT.

The CDR3: CASSGRQGPKTQYF. As DNA, the CDR3 is TGTGCCAGCAGTGGCAGACAGGGGCCAAAGACCCAGTACTTC. The chain combines TRBV27 with TRBJ2-5, with 8 bases aligning to TRBD1. The germline V gene encodes CDR1 MNHEY and CDR2 SMNVEV (reference sequence). J lost 6 bases, V lost 5 bases, and 8 bases had no gene match. This CDR3 has 14 amino acids.

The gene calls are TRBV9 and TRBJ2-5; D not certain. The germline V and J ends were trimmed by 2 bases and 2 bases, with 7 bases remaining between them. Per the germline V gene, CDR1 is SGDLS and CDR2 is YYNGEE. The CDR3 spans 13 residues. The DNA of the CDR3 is TGTGCCAGCAGCGTGGAGCAGCAAGAGACCCAGTACTTC. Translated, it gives CASSVEQQETQYF. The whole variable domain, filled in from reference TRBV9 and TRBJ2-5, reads DSGVTQTPKHLITATGQRVTLRCSPRSGDLSVYWYQQSLDQGLQFLIQYYNGEERAKGNILERFSAQQFPDLHSELNLSSLELGDSALYFCASSVEQQETQYFGPGTRLLVL.

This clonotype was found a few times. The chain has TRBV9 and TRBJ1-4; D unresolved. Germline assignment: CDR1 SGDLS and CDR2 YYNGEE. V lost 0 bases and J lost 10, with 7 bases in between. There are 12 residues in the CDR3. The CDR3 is CASSVEGGKLFF. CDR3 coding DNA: TGTGCCAGCAGCGTAGAGGGAGGAAAACTGTTTTTT.

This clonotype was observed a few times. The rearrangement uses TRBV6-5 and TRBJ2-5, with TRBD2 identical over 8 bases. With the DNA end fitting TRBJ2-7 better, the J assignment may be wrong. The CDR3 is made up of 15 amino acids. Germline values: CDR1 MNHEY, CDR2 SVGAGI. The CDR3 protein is CASSYSRIAGNEQYF. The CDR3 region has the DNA TGTGCCAGCAGTTACTCGAGAATAGCGGGAAACGAGCAGTACTTC.

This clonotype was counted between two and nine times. This CDR3 reads CASSLGTATSYEQYF. Written as DNA, the CDR3 is TGTGCCAGCTCACTTGGGACGGCGACCTCCTACGAGCAGTACTTC. The chain recombines TRBV18 with TRBJ2-7, with D possibly being TRBD1 or TRBD2 (5 bases each). V was clipped by 4 bases and J by 0 bases, with 13 bases between them. This CDR3 region has 15 residues. Germline CDR1 reads KGHSH; CDR2 reads LQKENI.

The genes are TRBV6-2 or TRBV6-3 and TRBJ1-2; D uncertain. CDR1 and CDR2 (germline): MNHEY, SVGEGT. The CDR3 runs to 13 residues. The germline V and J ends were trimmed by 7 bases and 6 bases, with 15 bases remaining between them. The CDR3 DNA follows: TGTGCCAGCACCCCCGGGCACACGGATGGCTACACCTTC. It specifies CASTPGHTDGYTF.

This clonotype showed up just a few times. CDR3 residues: CASSLRDLFTDTQYF. CDR3 coding DNA: TGTGCCAGCAGCTTGCGGGACCTATTCACAGATACGCAGTATTTT. This chain links TRBV7-2 with TRBJ2-3; tentative D call: TRBD2 (6 bases). The CDR3 sequence is 15 residues long. The germline V gene encodes CDR1 SGHTA and CDR2 FQGNSA. Trimming took off 3 bases at V and 2 bases at J, with 12 bases between the two ends.

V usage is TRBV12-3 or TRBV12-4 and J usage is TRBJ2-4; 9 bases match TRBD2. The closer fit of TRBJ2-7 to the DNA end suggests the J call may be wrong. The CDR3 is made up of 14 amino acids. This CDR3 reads CASSNLAGVYEQYF. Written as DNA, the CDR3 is TGTGCCAGCAGTAACTTAGCGGGAGTCTACGAGCAGTACTTC.

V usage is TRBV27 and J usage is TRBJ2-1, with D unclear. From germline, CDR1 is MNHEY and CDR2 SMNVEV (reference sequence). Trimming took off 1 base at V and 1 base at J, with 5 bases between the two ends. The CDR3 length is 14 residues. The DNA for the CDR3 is TGTGCCAGCAGTTTATGGCATTCCTACAATGAGCAGTTCTTC. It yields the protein CASSLWHSYNEQFF.

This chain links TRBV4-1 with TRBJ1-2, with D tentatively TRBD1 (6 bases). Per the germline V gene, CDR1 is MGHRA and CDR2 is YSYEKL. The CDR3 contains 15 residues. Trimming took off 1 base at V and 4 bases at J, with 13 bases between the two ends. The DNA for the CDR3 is TGCGCCAGCAGCCAAGCCCAAGGGGGAATCTATGGCTACACCTTC. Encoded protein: CASSQAQGGIYGYTF.

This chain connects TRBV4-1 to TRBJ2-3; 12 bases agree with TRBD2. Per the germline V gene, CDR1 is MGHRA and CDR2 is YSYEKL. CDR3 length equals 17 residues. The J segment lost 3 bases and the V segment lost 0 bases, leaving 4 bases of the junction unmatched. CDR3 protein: CASSQDATSGRTDTQYF. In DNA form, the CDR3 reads TGCGCCAGCAGCCAAGACGCTACTAGCGGGAGGACAGATACGCAGTATTTT.

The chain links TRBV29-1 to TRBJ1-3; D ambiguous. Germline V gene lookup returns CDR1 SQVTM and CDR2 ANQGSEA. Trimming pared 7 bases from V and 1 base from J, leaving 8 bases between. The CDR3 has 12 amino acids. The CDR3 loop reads CSAQESGNTIYF. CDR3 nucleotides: TGCAGCGCTCAGGAATCTGGAAACACCATATATTTT.

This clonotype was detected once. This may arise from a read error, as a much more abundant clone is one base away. CDR3 sequence: CASSQVPGFGTRVYQVTQYF. CDR3 coding DNA: TGTGCCAGCAGCCAAGTACCTGGATTCGGGACTAGGGTTTACCAAGTGACCCAGTACTTC. The V and J genes are TRBV3-1 and TRBJ2-5, with 8 bases fitting TRBD2. This CDR3 is built from 20 residues. Germline assignment: CDR1 LGHDT and CDR2 YNNKEL (reference sequence).

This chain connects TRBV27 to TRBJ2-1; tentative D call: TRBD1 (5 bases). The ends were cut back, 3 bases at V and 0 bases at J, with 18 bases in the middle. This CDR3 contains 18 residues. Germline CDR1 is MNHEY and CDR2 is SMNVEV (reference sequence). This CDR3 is CASSFPSGIPSSYNEQFF. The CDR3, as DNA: TGTGCCAGCAGTTTTCCATCAGGGATACCAAGCTCCTACAATGAGCAGTTCTTC.

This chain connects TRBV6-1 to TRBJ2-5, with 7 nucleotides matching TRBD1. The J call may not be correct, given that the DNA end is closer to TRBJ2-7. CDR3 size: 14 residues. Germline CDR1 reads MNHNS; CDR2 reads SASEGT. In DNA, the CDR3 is TGTGCCAGCAGTGAAGGAGGACAGGTCTACGAGCAGTACTTC. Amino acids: CASSEGGQVYEQYF.